A selection of T cell receptor beta chains follows, all from one sample in a study of blood T cell repertoires in COVID-19. Repertoires were generated with immunoSEQ multiplex PCR, while TCRdb's copy carries only in-frame clones and drops some. The sample has 28,000 or so clones; around 90% are singletons. The sequenced material came from peripheral blood. The receptors originated from a woman in her 50s with active COVID-19. CDR3s include the opening cysteine and the closing phenylalanine or tryptophan. A D gene is named only where the DNA matches it firmly. Where a row states a size, it is once, few, many or the class of an expanded clone; other rows omit it.

d_call j_call v_call clone_size cdr3_nt cdr3_aa
- TRBJ1-2 TRBV21-1 - TGTGCCAGCAGTCCAAAGAGGTGTCAGATAAACTATGGCTACACCTTC CASSPKRCQINYGYTF
TRBD1 TRBJ2-5 TRBV7-3 - TGTGCCAGCAGCGAATACAGGGGTGAGACCCAGTACTTC CASSEYRGETQYF
- TRBJ2-5 TRBV18 - TGTGCCAGCTCACCAACTACCGACGGGCAAGAGACCCAGTACTTC CASSPTTDGQETQYF
TRBD2 TRBJ2-1 TRBV28 - TGTGCCAGCATTTCGGGACTAGCGGGAGTATGGGAGCAGTTCTTC CASISGLAGVWEQFF
TRBD2 TRBJ2-7 TRBV15 - TGTGCCACCAGCGCAACTAGCGGGAGCTCCTACGAGCAGTACTTC CATSATSGSSYEQYF
TRBD1 TRBJ2-7 TRBV10-3 - TGTGCCATCAGTGGTAGGACAGGCAACTCCTACGAGCAGTACTTC CAISGRTGNSYEQYF
TRBD1 TRBJ1-6 TRBV28 - TGTGCCAGCAGCTTTGCAGGGGGTACTAGCTCCTATAATTCACCCCTCCACTTT CASSFAGGTSSYNSPLHF
TRBD2 TRBJ2-5 TRBV2 - TGTGCCAGCATTCGGGCGGGAGGCTTTGGAGAGACCCAGTACTTC CASIRAGGFGETQYF
TRBD1 TRBJ2-3 TRBV18 - TGTGCCAGCTCACGGACAGGGGGCTCCCAATTTTCAGATACGCAGTATTTT CASSRTGGSQFSDTQYF
TRBD1 TRBJ2-1 TRBV5-1 - TGCGCCAGCAGCTTGCGGACAGGGGGCTACAATGAGCAGTTCTTC CASSLRTGGYNEQFF
- TRBJ2-2 TRBV10-1 - TGCGCCAGCAGCCAGAACACCGGGGAGCTGTTTTTT CASSQNTGELFF
- TRBJ2-1 TRBV28 - TGTGCCAGCAGGAGGACTCTCACCGAGCAGTTCTTC CASRRTLTEQFF
- TRBJ2-7 TRBV18 - TGTGCCAGCTCAGAAAAAGGGGCAGAGCAGTACTTC CASSEKGAEQYF
- TRBJ2-1 TRBV18 few TGTGCCAGCTCATCGGGACTCGCTGAATATCTGGATGAGCAGTTCTTC CASSSGLAEYLDEQFF
TRBD1 TRBJ1-4 TRBV30 - TGTGCCTGGAGCGCCGGGGCAGGGGGGAGGGAAAAACTGTTTTTT CAWSAGAGGREKLFF
- TRBJ2-2 TRBV6-2/TRBV6-3 - TGTGCCAGCAGTAGATACAGGTTGGCGAACACCGGGGAGCTGTTTTTT CASSRYRLANTGELFF
TRBD2 TRBJ2-1 TRBV5-1 - TGCGCCAGCAGCTCGCTAGCGGGAGAAAGGAATGAGCAGTTCTTC CASSSLAGERNEQFF
TRBD1 TRBJ1-1 TRBV28 - TGTGCCAGCAGCGAAGGGGGCGCAGTAATGAACACTGAAGCTTTCTTT CASSEGGAVMNTEAFF
- TRBJ2-4 TRBV24-1 - TGTGCCACCAGTGACCCCGGGCAGGGCCAAAACATTCAGTACTTC CATSDPGQGQNIQYF
- TRBJ1-2 TRBV5-6 once TGTGCCAGCAGCTACGCGGGACCGGTGATCTATGGCTACACCTTC CASSYAGPVIYGYTF
- TRBJ2-7 TRBV30 - TGTGCCTGGAGTCCTGGACAGACCACCTACGAGCAGTACTTC CAWSPGQTTYEQYF
TRBD1 TRBJ2-5 TRBV28 few TGTGCCAGCAGGTCCGGGACACAGGGGGTCCGGGAGACCCAGTACTTC CASRSGTQGVRETQYF
TRBD1 TRBJ2-2 TRBV2 - TGTGCCAGCAACGGAGACAGGGGCGTTACCGGGGAGCTGTTTTTT CASNGDRGVTGELFF
- TRBJ2-1 TRBV6-5 once TGTGCCAGCAGGCTCGACAGCTACAATGAGCAGTTCTTC CASRLDSYNEQFF
TRBD2 TRBJ2-1 TRBV9 - TGTGCCAGCAGCGTAGTTAGCGGGCCCTACAATGAGCAGTTCTTC CASSVVSGPYNEQFF
TRBD1 TRBJ1-5 TRBV6-6 - TGTGCCAGCAGTTATGTTCAGGGGGAGAGTCAGCCCCAGCATTTT CASSYVQGESQPQHF
- TRBJ1-3 TRBV25-1 - TGTGCCAGCAGTGAACCCCCAGGGGATGGAAACACCATATATTTT CASSEPPGDGNTIYF
- TRBJ1-1 TRBV2 - TGTGCCAGCAGTGAAACAGGCACAAGGGGCACTGAAGCTTTCTTT CASSETGTRGTEAFF
- TRBJ1-1 TRBV5-1 - TGCGCCAGCAGCTTCGGGGACACTGAAGCTTTCTTT CASSFGDTEAFF
- TRBJ2-5 TRBV11-2 - TGTGCCAGCAGCTTAGTCAGGGAGACCCAGTACTTC CASSLVRETQYF
TRBD2 TRBJ2-1 TRBV9 - TGTGCCAGCAGCGCAACCGGGACTAGCGGGTCCTATGAGCAGTTCTTC CASSATGTSGSYEQFF
TRBD1 TRBJ1-1 TRBV4-1 - TGCGCCAGCAGCCGGGGACAGCTGAACACTGAAGCTTTCTTT CASSRGQLNTEAFF
TRBD2 TRBJ2-7 TRBV3-1/TRBV3-2 - TGTGCCAGCAGCCAAGGGCTCCTAGCGGGAGGGCACTACGAGCAGTACTTC CASSQGLLAGGHYEQYF
TRBD1 TRBJ2-5 TRBV7-3 - TGTGCCAGCAGCTTACAGGGACAGGGAGGGGAGACCCAGTACTTC CASSLQGQGGETQYF
- TRBJ1-3 TRBV5-6 - TGTGCCAGCAGTTATCCATACGGGAGTCGGGACACCATATATTTT CASSYPYGSRDTIYF
- TRBJ2-1 TRBV6-5 - TGTGCCAGCAGCCCCCTCCGGGGCAATGAGCAGTTCTTC CASSPLRGNEQFF
- TRBJ2-5 TRBV12-3/TRBV12-4 - TGTGCCAGCAGTTTACTTGAAGAGACCCAGTACTTC CASSLLEETQYF
TRBD1 TRBJ1-2 TRBV11-1 once TGTGCCAGCAGGGACAGGGGGAGCCCCTATGGCTACACCTTC CASRDRGSPYGYTF
- TRBJ1-2 TRBV28 - TGTGCCAGCAGTTTATCAGGGGAGAACTATGGCTACACCTTC CASSLSGENYGYTF
TRBD1 TRBJ2-7 TRBV5-1 - TGCGCCAGCAGGGGACAGGGGATCTACGAGCAGTACTTC CASRGQGIYEQYF
TRBD2 TRBJ2-1 TRBV6-6 - TGTGCCAGCAGTTACAATAGCGGGAGGACGGATGAGCAGTTCTTC CASSYNSGRTDEQFF
- TRBJ2-5 TRBV9 - TGTGCCAGCAGCGTATCCCCAACTAGTCAAGAGACCCAGTACTTC CASSVSPTSQETQYF
- TRBJ1-3 TRBV9 - TGTGCCAGCAGCGTCGGGGTTTACTCTGGAAACACCATATATTTT CASSVGVYSGNTIYF
TRBD1 TRBJ1-3 TRBV7-9 - TGTGCCAGCACCCGGCCCGGACAGGGGGCGAGAGGAAACACCATATATTTT CASTRPGQGARGNTIYF